Below, 4 T cell receptor beta chains from the same sample are listed, as sequenced in a study of T cells in Graves' hyperthyroidism and ophthalmopathy. RNA transcripts gave rise to amplified TCR beta CDR3 regions. The HTBI primer set drove a first-round RT-PCR of the TCR CDR3. TCRdb re-derived calls from the multiplex PCR reads in MiXCR, one entry per CDR3 protein. This table has about 420,000 distinct CDR3 sequences, approximately 13% appearing once. The sequencing input was blood. The source of these receptors is a woman younger than 30 with Graves' hyperthyroidism.

At least ten counts were recorded for this clonotype. This chain uses TRBV20-1 with TRBJ1-2; D gene uncertain. Germline CDR1 reads DFQATT; CDR2 reads SNEGSKA (reference sequence). The V gene lost 4 bases and the J gene lost 0 bases, with 12 bases spanning the gap. The CDR3 runs to 14 residues. Written as DNA, the CDR3 is TGCAGTGCTACGATAGCCGGGGCTAACTATGGCTACACCTTC. Amino acids: CSATIAGANYGYTF.

This clonotype was seen many times. V is TRBV28 and J is TRBJ2-7; D is tentatively TRBD1 or TRBD2 (5 bases each). The CDR3 is made up of 15 amino acids. Trimming shortened V by 6 bases and J by 4 bases, and 19 bases separated the two germline ends. Germline V gives CDR1 MDHEN, CDR2 SYDVKM. CDR3 coding DNA: TGTGCCAGCAGGGGGACGGGTCCGGCTAAATACGAGCAGTACTTC. Amino acid sequence: CASRGTGPAKYEQYF.

This clonotype was seen many times. V usage is TRBV2 and J usage is TRBJ1-1, with no clear D. Between the trimmed V and J ends, which lost 8 bases and 1 base, there was a span of 2 bases. Per the germline V gene, CDR1 is SNHLY and CDR2 is FYNNEI. The CDR3 extends over 10 amino acids. The CDR3 loop is CASENTEAFF. The DNA of the CDR3 is TGTGCCAGCGAGAACACTGAAGCTTTCTTT. The full variable domain, its missing parts supplied by reference TRBV2 and TRBJ1-1, is EPEVTQTPSHQVTQMGQEVILRCVPISNHLYFYWYRQILGQKVEFLVSFYNNEISEKSEIFDDQFSVERPDGSNFTLKIRSTKLEDSAMYFCASENTEAFFGQGTRLTVV.

Many counts were recorded for this clonotype. This sequence joins TRBV6-1 and TRBJ2-1; 9 bases map to TRBD2. V lost 2 bases, J lost 6 bases, and 5 bases stayed unmatched. From germline, CDR1 is MNHNS and CDR2 SASEGT. The CDR3 contains 15 residues. The CDR3 sequence: CASSERLAGSNEQFF. Here the CDR3 DNA reads TGTGCCAGCAGTGAACGTCTAGCGGGGTCCAATGAGCAGTTCTTC.